A selection of T cell receptor beta chains follows, all from one sample in a study of metastatic and nonmetastatic thyroid tumors. MiXCR reprocessed the PCR reads for TCRdb. This sample yields some 55,000 clones, of which around 20% are seen a single time; more than 3.5% belongs to the top ten. Sequencing input: blood. All receptors come from a female donor with papillary thyroid cancer or a benign thyroid nodule (not recorded which). Some clones in this sample may be carry-over from other donors' samples. CDR3s include the opening cysteine and the closing phenylalanine or tryptophan. The order of the fields is clone size, V gene, D gene, J gene, CDR3 DNA, CDR3 protein. D genes are given only for firm matches. Size is omitted from some rows. Given values are once, few, many or a class for expanded clones.

abundance: -; v_gene: TRBV19; d_gene: -; j_gene: TRBJ2-5; CDR3nt: TGTGCCAGTAGTGGGGGCGCGGCCCAAGAGACCCAGTACTTC; CDR3aa: CASSGGAAQETQYF
abundance: many; v_gene: TRBV5-4; d_gene: TRBD2; j_gene: TRBJ2-2; CDR3nt: TGTGCCAGCAGCTTGGCGCGGGAGAGGGTGACCGGGGAGCTGTTTTTT; CDR3aa: CASSLARERVTGELFF
abundance: -; v_gene: TRBV6-2/TRBV6-3; d_gene: TRBD2; j_gene: TRBJ2-3; CDR3nt: TGTGCCAGCATCCCCTCATGCCCTGGACTAGCGCGACGCACAGATACGCAGTATTTT; CDR3aa: CASIPSCPGLARRTDTQYF
abundance: many; v_gene: TRBV5-1; d_gene: TRBD2; j_gene: TRBJ2-3; CDR3nt: TGCGCCAGCAGCTTGGGGGAGCGGGGGACAGATACGCAGTATTTT; CDR3aa: CASSLGERGTDTQYF
abundance: many; v_gene: TRBV20-1; d_gene: -; j_gene: TRBJ2-7; CDR3nt: TGCAGTGCTAGAGGGGGGGCTAGGGCCTACGAGCAGTACTTC; CDR3aa: CSARGGARAYEQYF
abundance: many; v_gene: TRBV20-1; d_gene: TRBD2; j_gene: TRBJ2-1; CDR3nt: TGCAGTGCTAGAGGCGGACTAGTGAATGAGCAGTTCTTC; CDR3aa: CSARGGLVNEQFF
abundance: many; v_gene: TRBV7-2; d_gene: TRBD2; j_gene: TRBJ2-3; CDR3nt: TGTGCCAGCAGCTTAACGACTAGCGGGAGCACAGATACGCAGTATTTT; CDR3aa: CASSLTTSGSTDTQYF
abundance: many; v_gene: TRBV20-1; d_gene: -; j_gene: TRBJ1-2; CDR3nt: TGCAGTGCTTCCGACAGGCCTTATGGCTACACCTTC; CDR3aa: CSASDRPYGYTF
abundance: many; v_gene: TRBV4-1; d_gene: TRBD2; j_gene: TRBJ2-5; CDR3nt: TGCGCCAGCAGCCGGGGGACTAGCGGGTTCCAAGAGACCCAGTACTTC; CDR3aa: CASSRGTSGFQETQYF
abundance: few; v_gene: TRBV6-2/TRBV6-3; d_gene: -; j_gene: TRBJ1-1; CDR3nt: TGTGCCAGCAGTCCTCGTGAGAACACTGAAGCTTTCTTT; CDR3aa: CASSPRENTEAFF
abundance: -; v_gene: TRBV28; d_gene: -; j_gene: TRBJ2-3; CDR3nt: TGTTCCAACAGCCCCACTGGAGGCTGGGGCGGTCTAGATACGCAGTATTTT; CDR3aa: CSNSPTGGWGGLDTQYF
abundance: many; v_gene: TRBV11-2; d_gene: TRBD2; j_gene: TRBJ2-7; CDR3nt: TGTGCCAGCAGCTTTGGTAGCGGGAGGAGGGACGAGCAGTACTTC; CDR3aa: CASSFGSGRRDEQYF
abundance: many; v_gene: TRBV4-1; d_gene: TRBD1; j_gene: TRBJ2-7; CDR3nt: TGCGCCAGCAGCCATGAGCTAAACGGACAGGGCTTCGAGCAGTACTTC; CDR3aa: CASSHELNGQGFEQYF
abundance: -; v_gene: TRBV7-2; d_gene: -; j_gene: TRBJ1-1; CDR3nt: TGTGCCAGCAGCTCTACAAACTACCCAGGGGAAGCTTTCTTT; CDR3aa: CASSSTNYPGEAFF
abundance: -; v_gene: TRBV30; d_gene: -; j_gene: TRBJ1-4; CDR3nt: TGTGCCTGGACACCTTTATGGGAAACGACTAACGAAAAACTGTTTTTT; CDR3aa: CAWTPLWETTNEKLFF